A selection of T cell receptor beta chains follows, all from one sample in a study of cytomegalovirus exposure and HLA in healthy donors. Repertoires were generated with immunoSEQ multiplex PCR, while TCRdb's copy carries only in-frame clones and drops some. Among about 130,000 clones listed, about 89% were seen once. The source material was PBMCs. The receptors here all came from a woman between 18 and 29 years old in good health and CMV-seronegative. Both conserved end residues are trimmed from each CDR3. Each record gives: V gene, CDR3 protein.

>TRBV7-9
ASDPSGGAYTGELF
>TRBV7-8
ASSKRRGNQPQH
>TRBV27
ASSLVGGHEQY
>TRBV4-1
ASSQGLTETYYEQY
>TRBV27
ASSLPLAHEQF
>TRBV6-5
ASSPLVGGELF
>TRBV18
ASSSTGDNYYGYT
>TRBV5-6
ASSSGTSAYEQY
>TRBV27
ASSVTGTFPEAF
>TRBV13
ASSSTTRRETQY
>TRBV19
ASSIFGEVGTQY
>TRBV7-2
ASSSQEGYEQY
>TRBV28
ASSGPGQGSYEQY
>TRBV6-1
ASSALTGTNEKLF
>TRBV2
ASSPPGTNYGYT
>TRBV7-9
ASSPSGLRELF
>TRBV19
ASSSLGTGWSSYNEQF
>TRBV16
ASSQHPGDEQY
>TRBV29-1
SVARGMADTQY
>TRBV18
ASSPPGGPQH
>TRBV11-2
ASRQRGHEQY
>TRBV13
ASVPVGLAGGDTQY
>TRBV5-1
ASSLEQGSTYGYT
>TRBV6-5
ASSTGYYGYT
>TRBV27
ASSFLDGMNTEAF
>TRBV9
ASSLGGTGELF
>TRBV7-2
ASSPYSGRGTGELF
>TRBV5-1
ASTPGLGTDTQY
>TRBV6-5
ASRSQVQSADEQF